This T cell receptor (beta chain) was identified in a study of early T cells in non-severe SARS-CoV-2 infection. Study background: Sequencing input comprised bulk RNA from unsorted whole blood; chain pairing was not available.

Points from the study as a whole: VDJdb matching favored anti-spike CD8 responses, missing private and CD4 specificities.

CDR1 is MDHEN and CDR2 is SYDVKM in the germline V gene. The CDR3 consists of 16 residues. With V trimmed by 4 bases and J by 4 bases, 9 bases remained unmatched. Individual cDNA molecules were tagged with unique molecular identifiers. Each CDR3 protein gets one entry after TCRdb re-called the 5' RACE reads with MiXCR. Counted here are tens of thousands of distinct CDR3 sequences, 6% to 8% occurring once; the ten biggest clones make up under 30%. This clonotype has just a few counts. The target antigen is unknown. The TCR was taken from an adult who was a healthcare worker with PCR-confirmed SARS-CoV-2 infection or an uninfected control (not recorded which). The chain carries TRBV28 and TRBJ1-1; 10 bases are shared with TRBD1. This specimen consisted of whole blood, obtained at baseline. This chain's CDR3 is CASSSSGQGVITEAFF. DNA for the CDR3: TGTGCCAGCAGTTCGTCCGGACAGGGGGTAATCACTGAAGCTTTCTTT.